The TCR beta chain described here comes from a study of cytomegalovirus exposure and HLA in healthy donors. With regard to this clone: Compared with germline, one end of the junction differs, possibly owing to a read error.

13 Jbeta primers and 60 Vbeta primers were used for the PCR. The table came from immunoSEQ multiplex PCR; TCRdb's copy has only in-frame clones and leaves some out. The sample carries approximately 88,000 clones, around three quarters recorded once. CDR3 size: 14 residues. Germline assignment: CDR1 MNHEY and CDR2 SMNVEV (reference sequence). Sequencing was performed on PBMCs. The sequence was collected from a man under 40 in good health and CMV-seropositive. This rearrangement joins TRBV27 to TRBJ1-5; D unclear. The CDR3 bases are TGTGCCAGCAGTCTTGATAATAGCAATCGGCCCCAGCATTTT. Its protein product is CASSLDNSNRPQHF.